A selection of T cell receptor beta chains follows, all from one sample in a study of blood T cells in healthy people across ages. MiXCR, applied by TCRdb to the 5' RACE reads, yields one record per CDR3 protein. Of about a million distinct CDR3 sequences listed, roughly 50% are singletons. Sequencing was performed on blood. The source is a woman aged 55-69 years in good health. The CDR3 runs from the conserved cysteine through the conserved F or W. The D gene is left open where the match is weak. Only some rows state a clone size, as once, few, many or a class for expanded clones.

CDR3nt: TGTGCCAGCAGCTACAGGACTAGCGGGATGAACACCGGGGAGCTGTTTTTT
CDR3aa: CASSYRTSGMNTGELFF
abundance: NA
v_gene: TRBV7-2
j_gene: TRBJ2-2
d_gene: TRBD2

CDR3nt: TGTGCCAGCAGCTTATTTGAGGGCCCCAATCAGCCCCAGCATTTT
CDR3aa: CASSLFEGPNQPQHF
abundance: NA
v_gene: TRBV7-9
j_gene: TRBJ1-5
d_gene: NA

CDR3nt: TGTGCCAGCAGCCACCGTCCGGAGACCCAGTACTTC
CDR3aa: CASSHRPETQYF
abundance: few
v_gene: TRBV7-2
j_gene: TRBJ2-5
d_gene: NA

CDR3nt: TGTGCCAGCAGCTTAGCACAGATCTCCTACGAGCAGTACTTC
CDR3aa: CASSLAQISYEQYF
abundance: NA
v_gene: TRBV7-2
j_gene: TRBJ2-7
d_gene: NA

CDR3nt: TGTGCCAGCAGCCAAGACAGGAGTTATAATTCACCCCTCCACTTT
CDR3aa: CASSQDRSYNSPLHF
abundance: few
v_gene: TRBV4-2
j_gene: TRBJ1-6
d_gene: NA

CDR3nt: TGTGCCTGGAGTGTCGCAGAAAACATTCAGTACTTC
CDR3aa: CAWSVAENIQYF
abundance: NA
v_gene: TRBV30
j_gene: TRBJ2-4
d_gene: NA

CDR3nt: TGTGCCAGCAGCCAATACGGGAGGTACCAAGAGACCCAGTACTTC
CDR3aa: CASSQYGRYQETQYF
abundance: NA
v_gene: TRBV14
j_gene: TRBJ2-5
d_gene: TRBD2

CDR3nt: TGTGCCAGCAGCCAAGTAGCGGGAGCGTGGGAGACCCAGTACTTC
CDR3aa: CASSQVAGAWETQYF
abundance: NA
v_gene: TRBV4-2
j_gene: TRBJ2-5
d_gene: TRBD2

CDR3nt: TGTGCCAGCAGTCGCCCTGCAGGGGTGAATCAGCCCCAGCATTTT
CDR3aa: CASSRPAGVNQPQHF
abundance: NA
v_gene: TRBV28
j_gene: TRBJ1-5
d_gene: NA

CDR3nt: TGCAGTGCTAGTGCGCTAGCGGGAGGAAATGAGCAGTTCTTC
CDR3aa: CSASALAGGNEQFF
abundance: NA
v_gene: TRBV20-1
j_gene: TRBJ2-1
d_gene: TRBD2

CDR3nt: TGCAGTGCTAGAAACGGTTCCTATGGCTACACCTTC
CDR3aa: CSARNGSYGYTF
abundance: NA
v_gene: TRBV20-1
j_gene: TRBJ1-2
d_gene: NA

CDR3nt: TGCGCCAGCAAAAAAATAGATACGCAGTATTTT
CDR3aa: CASKKIDTQYF
abundance: few
v_gene: TRBV5-1
j_gene: TRBJ2-3
d_gene: NA

CDR3nt: TGTGCCAGCTCCTCTGACAGGGGGATTAATGAAAGACTGTTTTTT
CDR3aa: CASSSDRGINERLFF
abundance: NA
v_gene: TRBV2
j_gene: TRBJ1-4
d_gene: TRBD1

CDR3nt: TGTGCCAGCAGCTTAGCTGTTGGGGGAAAGAACGAGCAGTACTTC
CDR3aa: CASSLAVGGKNEQYF
abundance: NA
v_gene: TRBV7-2
j_gene: TRBJ2-7
d_gene: NA

CDR3nt: TGTGCCAGCAGCTCTCTATCGACTGTCCAAGAGACCCAGTACTTC
CDR3aa: CASSSLSTVQETQYF
abundance: NA
v_gene: TRBV12-1
j_gene: TRBJ2-5
d_gene: NA

CDR3nt: TGTGCCAGCAGTGAGGGTCAAAGCTCTGGAAACACCATATATTTT
CDR3aa: CASSEGQSSGNTIYF
abundance: NA
v_gene: TRBV2
j_gene: TRBJ1-3
d_gene: NA

CDR3nt: TGTGCCAGCAGTTGGGAGACGCGAATCGCTTACGAGCAGTACTTC
CDR3aa: CASSWETRIAYEQYF
abundance: NA
v_gene: TRBV28
j_gene: TRBJ2-7
d_gene: NA

CDR3nt: TGTGCCATCAGTGAGCCGAGACAGCCCTATGGCTACACCTTC
CDR3aa: CAISEPRQPYGYTF
abundance: many
v_gene: TRBV10-3
j_gene: TRBJ1-2
d_gene: NA

CDR3nt: TGCAGTTTGGGGTTAGCGGGACGCTACGAGCAGTACTTC
CDR3aa: CSLGLAGRYEQYF
abundance: few
v_gene: TRBV20-1
j_gene: TRBJ2-7
d_gene: TRBD2

CDR3nt: TGCGCCAGCAGCTTCGAATCCGGGCCTATGGGCGAGCAGTACTTC
CDR3aa: CASSFESGPMGEQYF
abundance: NA
v_gene: TRBV5-1
j_gene: TRBJ2-7
d_gene: NA

CDR3nt: TGTGCCACCAGCAGAGGAGGCGTAAGCCGACCCCAGCATTTT
CDR3aa: CATSRGGVSRPQHF
abundance: NA
v_gene: TRBV15
j_gene: TRBJ1-5
d_gene: NA

CDR3nt: TGTGCCAGCAGCGTAGAACTAGAGACAGATACGCAGTATTTT
CDR3aa: CASSVELETDTQYF
abundance: NA
v_gene: TRBV9
j_gene: TRBJ2-3
d_gene: NA

CDR3nt: TGCAGCGCCAGGGACGGCAATCAGCCCCAGCATTTT
CDR3aa: CSARDGNQPQHF
abundance: few
v_gene: TRBV29-1
j_gene: TRBJ1-5
d_gene: NA

CDR3nt: TGCGCCAGCAATAAGCAGGGTATGGCCTACGAGCAGTACTTC
CDR3aa: CASNKQGMAYEQYF
abundance: NA
v_gene: TRBV5-1
j_gene: TRBJ2-7
d_gene: NA

CDR3nt: TGTGCCAGCAGTGTAACTAGATCAGATAACAATGAGCAGTTCTTC
CDR3aa: CASSVTRSDNNEQFF
abundance: NA
v_gene: TRBV6-1
j_gene: TRBJ2-1
d_gene: NA

CDR3nt: TGTGCCAGCAGTCTGACAGGGGGCAGTTTTGGCTACACCTTC
CDR3aa: CASSLTGGSFGYTF
abundance: NA
v_gene: TRBV25-1
j_gene: TRBJ1-2
d_gene: TRBD1

CDR3nt: TGCAGTGCTTGGACTCAGGCCGTAGCCAAAAACATTCAGTACTTC
CDR3aa: CSAWTQAVAKNIQYF
abundance: NA
v_gene: TRBV20-1
j_gene: TRBJ2-4
d_gene: NA

CDR3nt: TGTGCCAGCAGAAGCCGGGGGACGACTAGCACAGATACGCAGTATTTT
CDR3aa: CASRSRGTTSTDTQYF
abundance: NA
v_gene: TRBV6-5
j_gene: TRBJ2-3
d_gene: NA

CDR3nt: TGTGCCAGCAGCCGACACACAGGGAAACAAGAGACCCAGTACTTC
CDR3aa: CASSRHTGKQETQYF
abundance: NA
v_gene: TRBV7-8
j_gene: TRBJ2-5
d_gene: NA

CDR3nt: TGTGCCACCAAAAGGACCACTGTGCTTGATACGCAGTATTTT
CDR3aa: CATKRTTVLDTQYF
abundance: NA
v_gene: TRBV28
j_gene: TRBJ2-3
d_gene: NA

CDR3nt: TGTGCCAGCAGCGCGGACCCGGGCGGGCGGAATTCACCCCTCCACTTT
CDR3aa: CASSADPGGRNSPLHF
abundance: NA
v_gene: TRBV9
j_gene: TRBJ1-6
d_gene: NA

CDR3nt: TGCAGTGCTACATCTCGTGGGAGGTCTAGCACAGATACGCAGTATTTT
CDR3aa: CSATSRGRSSTDTQYF
abundance: once
v_gene: TRBV20-1
j_gene: TRBJ2-3
d_gene: NA

CDR3nt: TGTGCCAGCAGCTTTGGCGGTGGCACAGATACGCAGTATTTT
CDR3aa: CASSFGGGTDTQYF
abundance: NA
v_gene: TRBV12-3/TRBV12-4
j_gene: TRBJ2-3
d_gene: NA

CDR3nt: TGTGCCAGCAGTGGGTTCGGAACTAGCGGGTCCTCCTACGAGCAGTACTTC
CDR3aa: CASSGFGTSGSSYEQYF
abundance: NA
v_gene: TRBV27
j_gene: TRBJ2-7
d_gene: TRBD2

CDR3nt: TGTGCCAGCTCTCGCGGGAAGTTCCATGAGCAGTTCTTC
CDR3aa: CASSRGKFHEQFF
abundance: NA
v_gene: TRBV6-5
j_gene: TRBJ2-1
d_gene: NA

CDR3nt: TGCAGTGCTCGGGGGGGGATAGGCGTCGAGCAGTACTTC
CDR3aa: CSARGGIGVEQYF
abundance: few
v_gene: TRBV20-1
j_gene: TRBJ2-7
d_gene: TRBD2

CDR3nt: TGTGCCAGCAGCTTGGGGCGTGGACAGGGGGGCTGGCAATATAGCAATCAGCCCCAGCATTTT
CDR3aa: CASSLGRGQGGWQYSNQPQHF
abundance: NA
v_gene: TRBV5-5
j_gene: TRBJ1-5
d_gene: TRBD1

CDR3nt: TGTGCCAGCAGCTTAGGGTCGGCAGGGCCCCAAGAGACCCAGTACTTC
CDR3aa: CASSLGSAGPQETQYF
abundance: NA
v_gene: TRBV11-2
j_gene: TRBJ2-5
d_gene: NA

CDR3nt: TGTGCCAGCAGTCTACTTAGACAGGGAGACTACACCTTC
CDR3aa: CASSLLRQGDYTF
abundance: NA
v_gene: TRBV27
j_gene: TRBJ1-2
d_gene: TRBD1

CDR3nt: TGTGCCACCAGTGATTTAACACAGGGCTCCTACGAGCAGTACTTC
CDR3aa: CATSDLTQGSYEQYF
abundance: NA
v_gene: TRBV24-1
j_gene: TRBJ2-7
d_gene: NA

CDR3nt: TGCAGCGGGGGGGACAGCGGGAATGAGCAGTTCTTC
CDR3aa: CSGGDSGNEQFF
abundance: NA
v_gene: TRBV29-1
j_gene: TRBJ2-1
d_gene: NA

CDR3nt: TGTGCCTGGAGTGTGGGGGGGACAAACATTCAGTACTTC
CDR3aa: CAWSVGGTNIQYF
abundance: NA
v_gene: TRBV30
j_gene: TRBJ2-4
d_gene: TRBD2

CDR3nt: TGCAGCGTTCGAACCGGGACAGGGAAGGGGTACGAGCAGTACTTC
CDR3aa: CSVRTGTGKGYEQYF
abundance: few
v_gene: TRBV29-1
j_gene: TRBJ2-7
d_gene: TRBD1

CDR3nt: TGTGCCAGCAGCCCCGGCGGACAGCTGTATGGCTACACCTTC
CDR3aa: CASSPGGQLYGYTF
abundance: few
v_gene: TRBV11-1
j_gene: TRBJ1-2
d_gene: NA

CDR3nt: TGTGCCAGCAAAGGCCCGAAACAGGGGCAGGTTTATCCTGAAGCTTTCTTT
CDR3aa: CASKGPKQGQVYPEAFF
abundance: NA
v_gene: TRBV25-1
j_gene: TRBJ1-1
d_gene: TRBD1

CDR3nt: TGTGCCAGCAGTTACTCTAGGATCTACGAGCAGTACTTC
CDR3aa: CASSYSRIYEQYF
abundance: NA
v_gene: TRBV6-5
j_gene: TRBJ2-7
d_gene: NA

CDR3nt: TGTGCCAGCAGTTTATGGGCGGGACAGGGGGGCGATGAGCAGTTCTTC
CDR3aa: CASSLWAGQGGDEQFF
abundance: NA
v_gene: TRBV12-3/TRBV12-4
j_gene: TRBJ2-1
d_gene: TRBD1

CDR3nt: TGTGCCAGCAGCTTAATAGCTGCCGGCGAGCAGTACTTC
CDR3aa: CASSLIAAGEQYF
abundance: NA
v_gene: TRBV7-9
j_gene: TRBJ2-7
d_gene: NA

CDR3nt: TGTGCCAGCAGCTTAGTGCGGGCAAACAATGAGCAGTTCTTC
CDR3aa: CASSLVRANNEQFF
abundance: NA
v_gene: TRBV7-6
j_gene: TRBJ2-1
d_gene: NA

CDR3nt: TGTGCCAGCAGTTCCCGTTATTTAGCGGGAGAATACCCGGAGCAGTACTTC
CDR3aa: CASSSRYLAGEYPEQYF
abundance: NA
v_gene: TRBV6-6
j_gene: TRBJ2-5
d_gene: TRBD2